Sequencing of this TCR beta chain was carried out in a study of blood T cell repertoires in COVID-19 (dated by TCRdb to between 2020 and 2021). About the study as a whole: The collaborator samples originated in the United States, Italy and Spain and spanned the acute and convalescent phases of COVID-19. The sample metadata nearly always contained a de-identified subject ID, COVID-19 status, age in years and sex. The dataset comprised deeply sampled blood TCRbeta repertoires from subjects exposed to, actively infected with, or recovered from COVID-19. Where HLA class I and class II types were available, the types were taken from metadata supplied by the sample provider, not from assay-based typing. Samples were obtained from the ongoing ImmuneRACE study (first 160 participants) and from roughly 1,300 subjects provided by 6 global collaborators. A freely available public database, intended as a resource for researchers studying the immune response to SARS-CoV-2, is where the repertoires were released. The prospective study material was composed of cDNA or gDNA derived from T cells, B-cell-depleted T cells, or PBMCs. Broader findings and caveats from the paper: The quantity of clinical and demographic metadata differed by source and by participant and was supplied without curation.

Each collaborating institution followed its own protocols to collect whole blood in K2EDTA tubes. For TCRbeta analysis, collaborators shipped samples in one of three forms: frozen whole blood, isolated PBMCs, or DNA extracted from either of those sample types. TCRbeta CDR3 regions were amplified from genomic DNA by means of the immunoSEQ Assay, a bias-controlled multiplex PCR. The original methods were these. Nucleated cell counts per sample were estimated from amplification of reference gene primers within the assay. To quantify the absolute abundance of each unique TCRbeta CDR3 rearrangement, sequence reads were collapsed and filtered. Productive Simpson clonality was computed per sample as the square root of Simpson's diversity index over productive rearrangements. Drawn from immuneACCESS, this table holds only the in-frame rearrangements with V and J called that TCRdb kept. Clones are partly lost; checked studies trace under half to an unresolved V gene and leave the rest unexplained. From that table come the V and J calls and clone size; the DNA was used to work out D and trimming. In this sample the table shows about 34,000 clones, more than 60% of which occur a single time. Together, the top ten hold 14% to 15% of the sample.

Trimming accounts for 0 bases at V and 0 bases at J, while the number of junction bases matched to no gene is 8. From its cysteine to its phenylalanine, the CDR3 spans 18 amino acids. Kept here is only the CDR3 DNA, which spans 54 bases and is read in frame from base 1. Per the germline V gene (reference sequence), LGHDT is the CDR1 and YNNKEL is the CDR2. As for this clone: Its antigen is not yet known. No qualities accompany the bases; no much larger clone lies one base away.

The sample taken for sequencing was peripheral blood. This receptor was taken from a man older than 75 with active or convalescent COVID-19. The chain couples TRBV3-1 (or the pseudogene TRBV3-2) to TRBJ2-7, with 10 bases in between that match TRBD2. The CDR3 here reads CASSQDSPASGSSYEQYF. The DNA sequence reads TGTGCCAGCAGCCAAGATTCCCCGGCTAGCGGGAGCTCCTACGAGCAGTACTTC.